The following is a T cell receptor beta chain sequence with its context. This clonotype has a count of ten or more. Its recognized antigen is unknown. Base qualities are not at hand, and no much larger clone is one base apart. Donors were a few dozen systemically healthy Caucasian individuals from Russia aged roughly 6 to 100 years. Each donor gave about 9.7 milliliters of peripheral blood, drawn into EDTA-treated Vacutainer tubes. PBMCs were isolated by Ficoll-Paque density-gradient centrifugation, with at least 6 million obtained per sample. Total RNA was extracted from PBMCs with Trizol reagent, with at least 5 micrograms obtained per sample. For every donor, an aliquot of PBMCs went through flow cytometry to measure the percentages of naive CD45RAhigh/CD27high T cells. Trimming removed 2 bases from V and 2 bases from J; the gene matches leave 3 bases unexplained. The germline V gene yields SGHVS for CDR1 and FQNEAQ for CDR2. The CDR3 holds 17 amino acids from the cysteine to the phenylalanine. Of all the DNA, just the CDR3 is kept, 51 bases in frame from base 1.

The method behind the library was 5' RACE. The run used an Illumina HiSeq 2500. A second roughly 7 to 12 cycle PCR used a sample-barcoded 5' primer and a J-beta primer mix. Each TCR beta cDNA molecule received a unique molecular identifier from a template-switch 5' adaptor carrying 12 random nucleotides. Each sample yielded at least 3 million CDR3-containing paired-end reads. First-strand cDNA synthesis was performed from all RNA using the Mint cDNA synthesis kit, with priming by a TRBC-specific oligonucleotide. Following uracil-DNA glycosylase treatment, a first 18-cycle PCR with universal primers M1SS and BC2_uni_R was performed on all cDNA. The original pipeline was this. Normalization of each sample was performed by random selection of 1 million high-quality reads, each carrying a distinct molecular identifier. Reads with shared molecular identifiers were discarded instead of being binned into consensus sequences. MiTCR, run with a Q25 quality threshold and the strictest error-elimination algorithm, handled CDR3 identification, clonotype clustering and error correction. A nonparametric unseen species model with Euler transformation was used to estimate lower-bound total TCR beta diversity. TCRdb handled the public reads itself, with Q25 trimming in fastp and clone calling in MiXCR, and kept productive beta chains. Entries that share a CDR3 protein sequence are merged under the most common genes and DNA. The V and J calls here are based on TCRdb, not the publication. This sample is represented by some 1.7 million distinct CDR3 sequences; approximately 28% of them were singletons. Approximately 7.7% of the sample rests with the top ten.

These data are taken from a study of blood T cells in healthy people across ages (dated by TCRdb to the mid-2010s). In terms of the full investigation: In model experiments, roughly one uniquely barcoded TCR beta cDNA molecule per two T cells was captured by template switching. Age-related changes in TCR beta repertoire diversity were measured in the study by deep sequencing normalized with unique cDNA molecular identifiers. Four age groups were formed from the donors: young (average about 17 years), middle-aged (approximately 40), aged (approximately 60) and long-lived (about 80). Donors of different ages were randomly distributed across sequencing lanes to avoid experimental bias. Using the same blood draw, the study looked at two additional independent replicas of 1 million unique cDNA reads for two donors, one aged 18 to 30 and the other aged 80 or older. General study outcomes and caveats: Because profiling used bulk unsorted PBMCs, naive and antigen-experienced compartments could not be compared conclusively. Observed TCR beta diversity correlated strongly with the percentage of naive T cells measured by flow cytometry. As age increased, observed TCR beta diversity per million T cells dropped in a roughly linear way, and a significant reduction was already evident by age 40. Estimates of total diversity based on one million sequenced T cells were regarded as lower bounds and as underestimates. Because the CMV infection status of the donors was unknown, age-related changes in expanded clonotypes may potentially have been confounded. Compared with the aged group, the long-lived group had more naive CD4+ T cells, fewer expanded clones and increased TCR diversity, a pattern suggesting age selection.

This TCR came from a woman under 40 in good health. The receptor chain draws on TRBV7-8 and TRBJ2-6; TRBD2 aligns with 10 central bases. The sample comprised blood. The CDR3 amino acid sequence is: CASSLLSGRTGANVLTF. The DNA sequence is as follows: TGTGCCAGCAGCTTACTTAGCGGGAGGACTGGGGCCAACGTCCTGACTTTC.